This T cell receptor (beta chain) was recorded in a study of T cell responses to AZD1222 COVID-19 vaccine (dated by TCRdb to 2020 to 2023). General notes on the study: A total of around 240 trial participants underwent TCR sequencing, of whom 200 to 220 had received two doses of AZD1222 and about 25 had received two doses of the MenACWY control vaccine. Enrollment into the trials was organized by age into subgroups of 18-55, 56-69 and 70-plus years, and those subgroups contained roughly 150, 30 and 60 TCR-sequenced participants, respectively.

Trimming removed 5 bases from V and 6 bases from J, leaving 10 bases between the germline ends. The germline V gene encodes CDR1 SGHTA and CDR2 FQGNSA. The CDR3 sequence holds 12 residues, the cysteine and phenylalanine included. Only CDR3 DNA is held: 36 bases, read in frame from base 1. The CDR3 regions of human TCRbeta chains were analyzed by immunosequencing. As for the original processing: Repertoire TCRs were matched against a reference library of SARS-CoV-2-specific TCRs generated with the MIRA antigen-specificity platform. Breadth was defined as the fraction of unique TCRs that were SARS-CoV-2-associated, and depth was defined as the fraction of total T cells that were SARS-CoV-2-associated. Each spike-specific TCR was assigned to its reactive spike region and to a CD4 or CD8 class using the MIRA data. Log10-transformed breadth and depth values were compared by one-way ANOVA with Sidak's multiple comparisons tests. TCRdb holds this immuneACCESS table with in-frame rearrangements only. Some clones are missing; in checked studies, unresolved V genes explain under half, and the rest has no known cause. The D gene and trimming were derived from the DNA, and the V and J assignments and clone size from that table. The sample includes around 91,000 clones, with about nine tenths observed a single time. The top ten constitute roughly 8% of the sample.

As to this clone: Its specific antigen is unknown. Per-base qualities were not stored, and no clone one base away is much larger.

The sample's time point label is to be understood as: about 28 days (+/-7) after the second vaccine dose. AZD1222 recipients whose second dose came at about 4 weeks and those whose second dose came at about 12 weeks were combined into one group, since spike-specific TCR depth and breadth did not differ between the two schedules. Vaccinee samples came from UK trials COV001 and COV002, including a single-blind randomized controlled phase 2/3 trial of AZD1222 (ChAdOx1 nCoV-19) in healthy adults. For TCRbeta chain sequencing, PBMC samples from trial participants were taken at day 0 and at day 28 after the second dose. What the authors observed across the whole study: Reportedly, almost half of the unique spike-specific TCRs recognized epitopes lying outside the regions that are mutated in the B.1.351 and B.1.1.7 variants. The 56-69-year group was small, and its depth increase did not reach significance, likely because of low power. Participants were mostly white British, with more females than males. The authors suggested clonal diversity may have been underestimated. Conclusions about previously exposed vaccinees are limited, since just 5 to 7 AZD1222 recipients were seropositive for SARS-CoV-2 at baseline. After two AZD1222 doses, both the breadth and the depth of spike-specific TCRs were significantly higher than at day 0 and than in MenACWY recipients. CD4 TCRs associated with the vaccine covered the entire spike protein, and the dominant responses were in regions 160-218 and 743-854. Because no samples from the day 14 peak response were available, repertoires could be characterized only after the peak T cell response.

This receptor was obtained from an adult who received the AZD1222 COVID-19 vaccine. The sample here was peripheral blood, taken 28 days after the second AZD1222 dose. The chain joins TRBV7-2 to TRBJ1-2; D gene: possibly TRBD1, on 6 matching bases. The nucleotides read TGTGCCAGCAGCGTTACAGGGCATGGCTACACCTTC. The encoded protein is CASSVTGHGYTF.